The source of this T cell receptor (beta chain) is a study of blood T cell repertoires in COVID-19. Study in general: Whether acute or convalescent, the COVID-19 samples came from the United States, Italy and Spain. T cells, B-cell-depleted T cells, or PBMCs provided the cDNA or gDNA that served as material.

TCRdb keeps only in-frame clones here, not all; method: immunoSEQ multiplex PCR. The sample holds 60,000 to 85,000 clones; roughly three quarters are singletons and the top ten take approximately 6%. This CDR3 contains 13 residues. Losses at the gene ends were 6 bases for V and 3 bases for J; bases not matched to a gene: 4. The chain is built from TRBV12-3 or TRBV12-4 and TRBJ1-1; 7 bases are shared with TRBD1. The receptor comes from an older woman with acute or convalescent COVID-19. Sequencing was performed on peripheral blood. The CDR3 here is CASRFTGDTEAFF. In nucleotides, the CDR3 is TGTGCCAGCAGATTTACAGGGGACACTGAAGCTTTCTTT.